One sample yielded the 6 T cell receptor beta chains listed below, sequenced in a study of CD8 T cells in Susac syndrome. The RNA input was about 0.5 to 1 ug, and it was reverse transcribed with random hexamers. TCRdb processed the immunoSEQ multiplex PCR reads anew with MiXCR; each CDR3 protein has one entry. This table has 60,000 to 75,000 distinct CDR3 sequences, around 95% appearing once. Sample: CD8+ T cells from PBMCs. All receptors derive from a human donor in good health.

The rearrangement uses TRBV9 and TRBJ2-3; 12 nucleotides agree with TRBD2. Germline CDR1 reads SGDLS; CDR2 reads YYNGEE. V lost 3 bases, J lost 2 bases, and 4 bases stayed unmatched. The CDR3 runs 16 residues. Here the CDR3 DNA reads TGTGCCAGCAGCGGGGGACTAGCGGGTAACACAGATACGCAGTATTTT. Translated: CASSGGLAGNTDTQYF. The full variable domain, its missing parts supplied by reference TRBV9 and TRBJ2-3, is DSGVTQTPKHLITATGQRVTLRCSPRSGDLSVYWYQQSLDQGLQFLIQYYNGEERAKGNILERFSAQQFPDLHSELNLSSLELGDSALYFCASSGGLAGNTDTQYFGPGTRLTVL.

The V gene is TRBV6-2 or TRBV6-3, the J gene TRBJ1-1, with D unresolved. V was trimmed by 0 bases and J by 5 bases, leaving 4 bases between them. Germline V CDR1 and CDR2: MNHEY, SVGEGT. The length of the CDR3 is 12 residues. CDR3 residues: CASSYSVTEAFF. The CDR3, as DNA: TGTGCCAGCAGTTACTCGGTAACTGAAGCTTTCTTT.

The rearrangement uses TRBV2 and TRBJ1-1; possible D gene TRBD1, 5 bases. The CDR3 sequence is 13 residues long. The V end was cut by 11 bases, the J end by 3 bases, with 16 bases between. Germline loops: CDR1 SNHLY, CDR2 FYNNEI. The chain's CDR3 is CARTIGGDTEAFF. DNA for the CDR3: TGTGCCCGAACGATCGGGGGGGACACTGAAGCTTTCTTT. Full variable domain (missing parts from reference TRBV2 and TRBJ1-1): EPEVTQTPSHQVTQMGQEVILRCVPISNHLYFYWYRQILGQKVEFLVSFYNNEISEKSEIFDDQFSVERPDGSNFTLKIRSTKLEDSAMYFCARTIGGDTEAFFGQGTRLTVV.

The table lists this clonotype with a few counts. This rearrangement joins TRBV20-1 to TRBJ2-7; maybe TRBD1 (5 bases). The CDR3 extends over 12 amino acids. With 4 bases removed from V and 3 bases from J, the gap between germline ends came to 10 bases. Germline assignment: CDR1 DFQATT and CDR2 SNEGSKA (reference sequence). CDR3 sequence reads: CSATDSFYEQYF. CDR3 sequence (DNA): TGCAGTGCTACAGACAGTTTCTACGAGCAGTACTTC.

The CDR3 DNA sequence: TGCAGCGTTGGTGGCGGTCTATCCTACAATGAGCAGTTCTTC. It is translated as CSVGGGLSYNEQFF. The J gene is TRBJ2-1, the V gene TRBV29-1, with D hard to call. Germline V gene data show CDR1 as SQVTM and CDR2 as ANQGSEA. Trimming left V 4 bases short and J 1 base short, with 11 bases between. This CDR3 is 14 amino acids long.

The chain links TRBV7-8 to TRBJ2-1; possibly TRBD1 for D (7 bases). Germline V CDR1 and CDR2: SGHVS, FQNEAQ. This CDR3 is built from 15 residues. The V gene lost 0 bases and the J gene lost 6 bases, with 12 bases spanning the gap. The CDR3 reads CASSLANRGGNEQFF. Here the CDR3 DNA reads TGTGCCAGCAGCTTAGCAAACAGGGGAGGCAATGAGCAGTTCTTC.